This TCR beta chain was captured by sequencing in a study of blood T cell repertoires in COVID-19. Overall study: COVID-19 samples collected from the United States, Italy and Spain covered acute and convalescent phases.

The CDR3 spans 13 residues. CDR1 and CDR2 (germline): KGHSH, LQKENI. V gave up 8 bases and J gave up 4 bases, with 14 bases separating them. In the original processing: Estimation of nucleated cell counts relied on the amplification of reference gene primers. Only in-frame clones appear in the TCRdb table, and some are missing; sequencing was by immunoSEQ multiplex PCR. V, J and clone size are those of that table, while D and trimming were read from the DNA. The sample lists 150,000 to 200,000 clones; approximately 83% were seen once. The genes are TRBV18 and TRBJ1-2; maybe TRBD1 (5 bases). Input material: peripheral blood. The sequence derives from a man in his 60s with acute or convalescent COVID-19. CDR3 coding DNA: TGTGCCAGCCTGGGGGGGTTGCGCTATGGCTACACCTTC. This gives the protein CASLGGLRYGYTF.